This TCR beta chain is drawn from a study of vaccination effects on CD4 cells after COVID-19 (dated by TCRdb to between 2022 and 2023). Concerning the study at large: The ViraFEST assay stimulated PBMC with viral peptide pools and then used TCR sequencing to identify antigen-specific CD4+ T cell clonotypes by expansion. SARS-CoV-2 spike-specific CD4+ TCR repertoires from before and after mRNA vaccination were compared in COVID-19 convalescent patients and in infection-naive vaccine recipients. Some 1.9 million PBMC per well were cultured with approximately 10 ug/ml peptides in IMDM containing approximately 4.5% human AB serum, around 10 IU/ml IL-2 and gentamicin. Pre-vaccine samples from two convalescent patients were drawn 16 days and one week before the first dose, 142 and 148 days after COVID-19 diagnosis. Altogether, over 9 COVID-19 convalescent patients and several SARS-CoV-2-naive healthy vaccine recipients made up the full study. In the study, cultures from other donors were sequenced using the Oncomine TCR Beta short-read assay on an Illumina iSeq 100. Two doses of either the BNT162b2 or the mRNA-1273 mRNA SARS-CoV-2 vaccine were administered to participants.

The library was made by the immunoSEQ multiplex PCR assay. DNA from the CD4+ T cells that had been cultured and isolated underwent TCR beta CDR3 sequencing. In the paper's pipeline: Non-productive TCR sequences were removed and reads were trimmed to the CDR3 region, keeping CDR3s of at least 7 amino acids. Antigen-specific clonotypes were identified using the MANAFEST web app by comparison of expansion in peptide wells against reference cultures. Positive clones required FDR<0.05 expansion versus reference and all other wells, odds ratio above 5, and frequency above 0.1% in two replicate wells. A clonotype was defined as cross-reactive if the clonotype was significantly expanded both in SARS-CoV-2 spike wells and in at least one common cold coronavirus spike condition. Using the stringdist R package, CDR3 similarity was measured by Levenshtein distance, and unrooted trees were constructed with ape in R 3.6.1. This is the immuneACCESS table as TCRdb keeps it, with only in-frame sequences that have V and J called. A part of the clones is gone; compared with another copy, unresolved V genes explain less than half, and the rest is unexplained. Clone size and V and J calls were adopted from that table, with D and trimming inferred from the DNA. For this sample the table gives around 50,000 clones, of which about 78% were detected only once. The ten largest clonotypes hold approximately 12% of the sample.

CDR1 SGHVS and CDR2 FNYEAQ were looked up in the germline V gene. V is reduced by 4 bases and J by 0 bases, leaving a spacing of 16 bases between them. The CDR3 holds 17 amino acids from the cysteine to the phenylalanine. Just the 51-base CDR3 DNA is kept, in frame starting at base 1. Overall study outcomes, separate from this receptor: The study was limited by a small number of convalescent patients, and early post-infection timepoints were lacking. Clones induced by infection and clones induced by vaccination both contracted markedly at late timepoints after vaccination, which fits with T cell responses waning over time. For convalescent patients, new clones induced by the vaccine made up most of the post-vaccine spike-reactive repertoire, and these new clones were largely distinct from the clones induced by infection.

This clone was detected a few times. Its antigen target is currently unknown. No much larger clone is present one base from it, and per-base qualities are unavailable. After about 10 days of culture, CD4+ T cells were isolated with the EasySep CD4+ T cell isolation kit. PCR-confirmed SARS-CoV-2 infection had occurred in convalescent patients between March and December 2020, before the Alpha, Beta and Delta variants emerged in the United States. Half of the culture medium was replaced with fresh IL-2-containing medium on days 3 and 7. Each peptide stimulation condition was cultured in triplicate wells unless otherwise noted. PBMC were separated from whole blood using Ficoll-Paque Plus gradient centrifugation and were then either cryopreserved at -140C or used fresh. Genomic DNA was extracted from cultured CD4+ T cells with the QIAamp micro DNA kit.

The origin of this receptor is a human donor who had a prior SARS-CoV-2 infection. The chain was built from TRBV7-6 and TRBJ1-3, and possibly TRBD1, on 6 matching bases. The sample was CD4+ T cells from PBMCs cultured without peptide, taken before COVID-19 vaccination. In nucleotide form, the sequence is TGTGCCAGCAGCTGGGGAGGGGGGCGACGCTCTGGAAACACCATATATTTT. Translation gives CASSWGGGRRSGNTIYF.